Listed here are 10 T cell receptor beta chains from one sample, sequenced in a study of T cell repertoires in cytomegalovirus infection. TCRdb ran MiXCR on the reads and lists one entry per CDR3 protein. The repertoire holds 560,000 or so distinct CDR3 sequences, with approximately 15% as singletons. Specimen: CD8+ T cells from PBMCs. All receptors derive from a human donor in good health (CMV status not recorded). Some clones in this sample may be carry-over from other donors' samples.

This clonotype showed up many times. J is TRBJ2-7 and V is TRBV7-9; the match to TRBD1 covers 7 bases. The germline V gene has CDR1 SEHNR and CDR2 FQNEAQ (reference sequence). V gave up 3 bases and J gave up 1 base; unmatched junction bases: 3. The CDR3 sequence is 14 residues long. CDR3 sequence reads: CASSFPTGSYEQYF. The CDR3 DNA sequence: TGTGCCAGCAGCTTCCCGACAGGGTCCTACGAGCAGTACTTC.

The chain uses TRBV27 and TRBJ2-7, with D perhaps given as TRBD1 or TRBD2 (5 bases each). The V and J ends lost 0 bases and 9 bases respectively, with 18 bases between them. Germline V CDR1 and CDR2: MNHEY, SMNVEV (reference sequence). The CDR3 totals 15 residues. CDR3 residues: CASSLSGASLLGQYF. The DNA for the CDR3 is TGTGCCAGCAGTTTATCCGGGGCCTCCCTCCTAGGGCAGTACTTC.

This clonotype was picked up many times. This chain joins TRBV12-3 or TRBV12-4 and TRBJ1-2; D not certain. The ends were cut back, 7 bases at V and 3 bases at J, with 18 bases in the middle. The CDR3 is 15 amino acids. In DNA, the CDR3 is TGTGCCAGCATAGCGGCGGGCCCAGGCTACTATGGCTACACCTTC. Amino acids: CASIAAGPGYYGYTF.

Many counts were recorded for this clonotype. V usage is TRBV27 and J usage is TRBJ1-1, with D unclear. Per germline, CDR1 MNHEY and CDR2 SMNVEV (reference sequence). There are 13 residues in the CDR3. The V and J ends lost 5 bases and 2 bases respectively, with 9 bases between them. CDR3 DNA: TGTGCCAGCAGTGGCCGAACCAACACTGAAGCTTTCTTT. Residues: CASSGRTNTEAFF.

This clonotype was observed a few times. V and J are TRBV6-5 and TRBJ1-5; the D is unclear. With 0 bases removed from V and 3 bases from J, the gap between germline ends came to 6 bases. Germline V lookup: CDR1 MNHEY, CDR2 SVGAGI. This CDR3 has 14 amino acids. The CDR3 reads CASSYSGDNQPQHF. The CDR3 bases are TGTGCCAGCAGTTACTCGGGCGACAATCAGCCCCAGCATTTT.

This clonotype was observed many times. The genes are TRBV4-2 and TRBJ2-5; 11 nucleotides agree with TRBD1. CDR3 size: 17 residues. CDR1 is LGHNA, CDR2 YNFKEQ, per germline. With 3 bases clipped from V and 5 bases from J, the junction kept 11 bases outside the gene matches. The CDR3 spells CASSQSLGDRGSETQYF. The CDR3 DNA reads as TGTGCCAGCAGCCAGAGTCTCGGGGACAGGGGGTCGGAGACCCAGTACTTC.

This clonotype has ten or more counts. The chain couples TRBV27 to TRBJ1-6; D is ambiguous. The CDR3 is 13 amino acids. CDR1 and CDR2 (germline): MNHEY, SMNVEV (reference sequence). Trimming shortened V by 3 bases and J by 9 bases, and 9 bases separated the two germline ends. CDR3 nucleotides: TGTGCCAGCAGTTTTAATATCGGTTCACCCCTCCACTTT. Its translation is CASSFNIGSPLHF.

This clonotype was seen only a few times. This chain connects TRBV15 to TRBJ2-1; D may be TRBD1 (5 bases). The germline V gene encodes CDR1 LNHNV and CDR2 YYDKDF (reference sequence). This CDR3 has 17 amino acids. Trimming stripped 0 bases from V and 9 bases from J, with 21 bases between. The CDR3 DNA follows: TGTGCCACCAGCAGAGATCGGATGGGGCGGACGCCCGTTGAGCAGTTCTTC. Protein: CATSRDRMGRTPVEQFF.

This clonotype was detected only a few times. This chain joins TRBV7-9 and TRBJ2-7; D is ambiguous. Deletions cut 5 bases from V and 5 bases from J, with 10 bases between. CDR1 is SEHNR, CDR2 FQNEAQ, per germline (reference sequence). The CDR3 is 12 amino acids. The CDR3 loop reads CASSSAAHEQYF. The CDR3 DNA reads TGTGCCAGCAGCAGCGCGGCCCACGAGCAGTACTTC. Based on the CDR3 plus reference TRBV7-9 and TRBJ2-7, the full variable domain is DTGVSQNPRHKITKRGQNVTFRCDPISEHNRLYWYRQTLGQGPEFLTYFQNEAQLEKSRLLSDRFSAERPKGSFSTLEIQRTEQGDSAMYLCASSSAAHEQYFGPGTRLTVT.

In its sample, this clonotype was seen a few times. This chain joins TRBV4-1 and TRBJ1-5; no firm D call. The germline V gene encodes CDR1 MGHRA and CDR2 YSYEKL. V gave up 0 bases and J gave up 5 bases, with 11 bases separating them. The length of the CDR3 is 15 residues. The CDR3 sequence is CASSQDPRDDQPQHF. The CDR3 coding sequence is TGCGCCAGCAGCCAAGATCCGAGGGATGATCAGCCCCAGCATTTT.